The 3 T cell receptor beta chains below all came from one sample that was sequenced in a study of shared clonotypes between healthy human individuals. Clones were read by immunoSEQ multiplex PCR, and TCRdb kept only the in-frame ones, dropping some. The top ten hold approximately 1.5% of the sample, which has about 980,000 clones, around 80% seen once. Sequencing was done on a sample of memory CD4+ T cells sorted from blood. Noted subset: CD45RA-negative fraction. The receptors derive from a man between 18 and 35 years old in good health.

The chain couples TRBV2 to TRBJ2-1; a possible D gene is TRBD2 (7 bases). Germline CDR1 is SNHLY and CDR2 is FYNNEI. V lost 0 bases and J lost 9, with 15 bases in between. The CDR3 extends over 15 amino acids. The CDR3 region is CASSEAGGPGLEQFF. DNA for the CDR3: TGTGCCAGCAGTGAAGCGGGGGGGCCTGGACTTGAGCAGTTCTTC.

The rearrangement joins TRBV9 to TRBJ2-3; 10 nucleotides match TRBD1. J was trimmed by 2 bases and V by 3 bases; bases with no gene match: 18. CDR3 length: 20 amino acids. Germline CDR1 reads SGDLS; CDR2 reads YYNGEE. CDR3 DNA: TGTGCCAGCAGCGCGACAGGGGGCGAGCTAATATCCACACCCACAGATACGCAGTATTTT. Its translation: CASSATGGELISTPTDTQYF.

The chain employs TRBV9 and TRBJ2-5; 9 bases are shared with TRBD2. Germline lookup yields CDR1 SGDLS and CDR2 YYNGEE. V dropped 0 bases and J dropped 3; count of bases not matched to a gene: 6. This CDR3 contains 16 residues. In DNA, the CDR3 is TGTGCCAGCAGCGTAGGATCTAGCGGGACCAAAGAGACCCAGTACTTC. Translation gives CASSVGSSGTKETQYF.